The entry below describes one TCR beta chain. The antigen is undetermined. This sample was taken from a study of T cell responses to AZD1222 COVID-19 vaccine. For the study at large: Pooled samples include second doses given at about 4 or 12 weeks. Study-wide points: A mostly white British donor set with more females was recruited, and clonal diversity was possibly underestimated.

The data were produced by immunoSEQ multiplex PCR, yet TCRdb's version contains in-frame clones alone and is incomplete. Of 60,000 to 85,000 clones in the sample, about 85% were seen once. CDR3 size: 15 residues. Between the trimmed V and J ends, which lost 4 bases and 5 bases, there was a span of 17 bases. Germline V gene lookup returns CDR1 MNHNY and CDR2 SVGAGI (reference sequence). The sample consisted of peripheral blood, taken on day 0 of AZD1222 vaccination. The sequence was obtained from an adult in good health. The V call is TRBV6-6, the J call TRBJ2-5; possibly TRBD1 or TRBD2 for D (5 bases each). CDR3 sequence reads: CASSFPGTTVETQYF. The CDR3 DNA sequence: TGTGCCAGCAGTTTCCCCGGGACCACAGTGGAGACCCAGTACTTC.